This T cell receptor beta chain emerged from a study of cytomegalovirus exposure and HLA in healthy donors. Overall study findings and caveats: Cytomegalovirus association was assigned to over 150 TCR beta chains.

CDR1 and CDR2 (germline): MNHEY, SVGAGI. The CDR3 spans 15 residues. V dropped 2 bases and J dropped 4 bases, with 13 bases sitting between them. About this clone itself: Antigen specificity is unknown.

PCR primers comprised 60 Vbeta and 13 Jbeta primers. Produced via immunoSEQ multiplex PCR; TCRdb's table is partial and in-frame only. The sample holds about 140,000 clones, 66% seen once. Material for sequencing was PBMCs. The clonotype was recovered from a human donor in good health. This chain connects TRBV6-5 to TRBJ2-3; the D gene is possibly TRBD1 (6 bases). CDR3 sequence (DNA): TGTGCCAGCAGTTACACAGGACAGAGACCAGATACGCAGTATTTT. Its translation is CASSYTGQRPDTQYF.